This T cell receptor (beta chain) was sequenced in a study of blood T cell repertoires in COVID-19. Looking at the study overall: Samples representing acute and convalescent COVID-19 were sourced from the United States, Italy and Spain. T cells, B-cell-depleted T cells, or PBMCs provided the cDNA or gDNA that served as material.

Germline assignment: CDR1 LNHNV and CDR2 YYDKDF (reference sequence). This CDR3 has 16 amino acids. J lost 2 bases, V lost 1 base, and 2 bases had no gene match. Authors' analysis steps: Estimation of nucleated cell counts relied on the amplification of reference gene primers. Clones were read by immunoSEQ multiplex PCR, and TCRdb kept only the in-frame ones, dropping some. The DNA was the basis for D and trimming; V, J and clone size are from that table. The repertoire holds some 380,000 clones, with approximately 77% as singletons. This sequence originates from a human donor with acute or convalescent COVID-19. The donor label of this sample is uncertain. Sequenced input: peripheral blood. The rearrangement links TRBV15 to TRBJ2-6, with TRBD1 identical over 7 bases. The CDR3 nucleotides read TGTGCCACCAGCAGAGGACAGGGAGCTGGGGCCAACGTCCTGACTTTC. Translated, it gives CATSRGQGAGANVLTF.